The 10 T cell receptor beta chains below all came from one sample that was sequenced in a study of cytomegalovirus exposure and HLA in healthy donors. With 60 Vbeta and 13 Jbeta primers, the PCR was carried out. Data came from immunoSEQ multiplex PCR; TCRdb stores just in-frame clones and leaves some out. Of under 150,000 clones listed, roughly four fifths are singletons. Sequencing used PBMCs. The receptors originated from a man aged 40-49 years in good health and CMV-seropositive.

The chain has TRBV6-5 and TRBJ1-2; D is possibly TRBD1 (6 bases). Looked up from germline, CDR1 is MNHEY and CDR2 is SVGAGI. Trimming took 0 bases from V and 5 from J, leaving 7 bases between them. The CDR3 is made up of 13 amino acids. Here the CDR3 reads CASSYSTGYGYTF. CDR3 DNA sequence: TGTGCCAGCAGTTACTCGACAGGATATGGCTACACCTTC.

The J gene is TRBJ1-3, the V gene TRBV28, with D possibly matching TRBD1 (5 bases). Trimming removed 7 bases from V and 1 base from J, with 11 bases in between. Germline CDR1 MDHEN, CDR2 SYDVKM. The CDR3 spans 14 residues. CDR3 protein: CASIARVSGNTIYF. CDR3 bases: TGTGCCAGCATCGCCAGGGTTTCTGGAAACACCATATATTTT.

The chain recombines TRBV6-5 with TRBJ2-1; D might be TRBD1 (6 bases). V lost 5 bases, J lost 1 base, and 9 bases lay in between. The germline V gene encodes CDR1 MNHEY and CDR2 SVGAGI. The CDR3 has 14 amino acids. The CDR3 nucleotides are TGTGCCAGCAGTCGACAGGCTTCCTACAATGAGCAGTTCTTC. This codes for CASSRQASYNEQFF.

In this sample, this clone turned up once. V usage is TRBV6-5 and J usage is TRBJ2-7; D ambiguous. Trimming took off 7 bases at V and 6 bases at J, with 16 bases between the two ends. The germline V gene has CDR1 MNHEY and CDR2 SVGAGI. The CDR3 runs 13 residues. The CDR3 DNA reads TGTGCCAGCACCATGACATGGTTCGGCGAGCAGTACTTC. Translating it yields CASTMTWFGEQYF.

The CDR3 protein is CASSRPGQGAPNTEAFF. In nucleotides, the CDR3 is TGTGCCAGCAGCAGACCGGGACAGGGGGCCCCGAACACTGAAGCTTTCTTT. V gene TRBV7-9 combines with J gene TRBJ1-1; 12 bases line up with TRBD1. Germline trimming cut 5 bases from V and 1 base from J; bases unmatched to any gene: 8. The germline V gene has CDR1 SEHNR and CDR2 FQNEAQ (reference sequence). CDR3 length equals 17 residues.

The chain combines TRBV5-6 with TRBJ2-2; D is unresolved. This CDR3 comprises 14 residues. Between the trimmed V and J ends, which lost 3 bases and 4 bases, there was a span of 10 bases. Germline CDR1 is SGHDT and CDR2 is YYEEEE. The CDR3 region has the DNA TGTGCCAGCAGCTCCTCGCCACTCACCGGGGAGCTGTTTTTT. Amino acid sequence: CASSSSPLTGELFF.

The chain links TRBV7-2 to TRBJ2-3, with D perhaps matching TRBD2 (6 bases). Germline V gene sequence: CDR1 SGHTA, CDR2 FQGNSA. Trimming pared 3 bases from V and 0 bases from J, leaving 13 bases between. This CDR3 region has 16 residues. This CDR3 is CASSFTSGRSTDTQYF. The CDR3 DNA reads TGTGCCAGCAGCTTCACGAGCGGGCGTAGCACAGATACGCAGTATTTT. The complete variable domain, with remaining parts taken from reference TRBV7-2 and TRBJ2-3, reads GAGVSQSPSNKVTEKGKDVELRCDPISGHTALYWYRQSLGQGLEFLIYFQGNSAPDKSGLPSDRFSAERTGGSVSTLTIQRTQQEDSAVYLCASSFTSGRSTDTQYFGPGTRLTVL.

V is TRBV19 and J is TRBJ2-1, with 14 bases aligning to TRBD2. CDR1 and CDR2 from the germline V gene are LNHDA and SQIVND (reference sequence). The junction had 8 bases not matched to a gene; V was cut back by 3 bases and J by 1 base. The CDR3 extends over 19 amino acids. DNA of the CDR3: TGTGCCAGTAGTATCCCCGGGACTAGCGGGGGTCATTCCTACAATGAGCAGTTCTTC. Encoded protein: CASSIPGTSGGHSYNEQFF.

This clone has just a few counts. V gene TRBV10-1 combines with J gene TRBJ2-1; 11 bases line up with TRBD1. Germline V gives CDR1 WNHNN, CDR2 SYGVQD (reference sequence). This CDR3 is 18 amino acids long. Trimming cost V 3 bases and J 8 bases; bases outside gene matches: 15. The CDR3 DNA sequence: TGCGCCAGCAGTGATGGACAGGGGGCGGCTAGCGGGATATATGAGCAGTTCTTC. Translation: CASSDGQGAASGIYEQFF.

The chain carries TRBV6-5 and TRBJ1-2, with 8 nucleotides matching TRBD1. The CDR3 is made up of 13 amino acids. The V gene's germline CDR1 is MNHEY and CDR2 SVGAGI. Losses at the gene ends were 5 bases for V and 8 bases for J; bases not matched to a gene: 7. The CDR3 here is CASSRDRTGGYTF. CDR3 nucleotide sequence: TGTGCCAGCAGTCGGGACAGGACGGGGGGCTACACCTTC.